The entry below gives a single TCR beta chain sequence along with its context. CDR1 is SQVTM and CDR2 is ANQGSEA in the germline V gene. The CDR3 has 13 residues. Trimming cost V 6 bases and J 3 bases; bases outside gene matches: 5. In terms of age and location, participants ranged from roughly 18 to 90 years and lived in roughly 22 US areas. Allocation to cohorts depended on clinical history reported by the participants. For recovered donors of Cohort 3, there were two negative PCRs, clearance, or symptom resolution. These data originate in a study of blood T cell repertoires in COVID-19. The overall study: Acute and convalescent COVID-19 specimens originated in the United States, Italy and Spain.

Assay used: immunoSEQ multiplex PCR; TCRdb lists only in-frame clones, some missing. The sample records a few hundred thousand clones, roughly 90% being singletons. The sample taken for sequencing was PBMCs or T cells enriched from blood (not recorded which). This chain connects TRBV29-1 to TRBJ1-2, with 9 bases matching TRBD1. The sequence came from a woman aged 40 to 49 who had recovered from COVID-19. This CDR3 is CSVVGTGHYGYTF. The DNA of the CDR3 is TGCAGCGTCGTAGGGACAGGGCACTATGGCTACACCTTC.